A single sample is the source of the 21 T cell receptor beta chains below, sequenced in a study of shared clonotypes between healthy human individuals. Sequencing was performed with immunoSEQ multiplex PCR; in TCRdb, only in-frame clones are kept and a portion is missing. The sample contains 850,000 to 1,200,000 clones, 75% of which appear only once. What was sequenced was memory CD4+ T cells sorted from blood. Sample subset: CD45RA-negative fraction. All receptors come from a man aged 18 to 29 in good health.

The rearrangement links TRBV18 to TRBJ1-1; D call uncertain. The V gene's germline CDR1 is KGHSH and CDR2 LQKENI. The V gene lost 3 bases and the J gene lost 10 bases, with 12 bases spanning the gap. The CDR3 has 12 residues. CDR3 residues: CASSPSDPLAFF. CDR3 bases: TGTGCCAGCTCACCGAGCGACCCGCTAGCTTTCTTT.

CDR3 loop: CASSPRLAGRYEQYF. As DNA, the CDR3 is TGTGCCAGTAGTCCAAGACTAGCGGGAAGGTACGAGCAGTACTTC. V gene TRBV19 combines with J gene TRBJ2-7; 11 bases line up with TRBD2. Per germline, CDR1 LNHDA and CDR2 SQIVND (reference sequence). The CDR3 extends over 15 amino acids. J gave up 4 bases and V 5 bases, and 7 bases lay outside the gene matches.

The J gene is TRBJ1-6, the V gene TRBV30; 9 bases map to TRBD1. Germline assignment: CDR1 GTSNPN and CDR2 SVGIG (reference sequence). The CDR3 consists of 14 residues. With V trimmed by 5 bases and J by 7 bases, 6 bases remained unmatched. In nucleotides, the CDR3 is TGTGCCTGGCAGCGGGGACAGGGAAATTCACCCCTCCACTTT. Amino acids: CAWQRGQGNSPLHF.

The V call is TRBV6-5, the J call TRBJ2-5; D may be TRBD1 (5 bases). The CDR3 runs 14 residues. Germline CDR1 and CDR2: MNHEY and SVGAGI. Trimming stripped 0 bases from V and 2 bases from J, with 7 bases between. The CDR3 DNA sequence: TGTGCCAGCAGTTACTCGACAGCGCAAGAGACCCAGTACTTC. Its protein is CASSYSTAQETQYF.

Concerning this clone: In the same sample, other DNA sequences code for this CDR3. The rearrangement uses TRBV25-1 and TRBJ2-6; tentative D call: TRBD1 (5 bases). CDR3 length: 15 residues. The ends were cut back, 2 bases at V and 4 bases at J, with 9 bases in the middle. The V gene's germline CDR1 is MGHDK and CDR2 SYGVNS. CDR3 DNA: TGTGCCAGCAGTGAACAGGGTGCCGGGGCCAACGTCCTGACTTTC. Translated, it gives CASSEQGAGANVLTF.

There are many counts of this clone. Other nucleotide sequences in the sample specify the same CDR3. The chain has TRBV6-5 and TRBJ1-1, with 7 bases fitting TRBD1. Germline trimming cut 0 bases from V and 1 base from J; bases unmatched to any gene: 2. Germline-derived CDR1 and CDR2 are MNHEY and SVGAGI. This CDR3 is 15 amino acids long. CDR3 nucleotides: TGTGCCAGCAGTTACTCCCGGACAGGGAACACTGAAGCTTTCTTT. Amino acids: CASSYSRTGNTEAFF.

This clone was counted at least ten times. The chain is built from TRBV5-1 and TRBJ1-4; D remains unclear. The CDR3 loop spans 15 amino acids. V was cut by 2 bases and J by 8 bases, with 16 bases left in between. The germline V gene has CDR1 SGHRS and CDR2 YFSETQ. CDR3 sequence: CASSLSDLRGEKLFF. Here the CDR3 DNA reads TGCGCCAGCAGCTTATCGGACCTCCGAGGGGAAAAACTGTTTTTT.

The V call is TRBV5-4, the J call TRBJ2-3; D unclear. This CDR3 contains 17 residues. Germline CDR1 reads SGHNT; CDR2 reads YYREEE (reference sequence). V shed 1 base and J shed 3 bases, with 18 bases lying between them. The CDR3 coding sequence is TGTGCCAGCAGCTTGATTCAAAGCCTAGTAGGGACAGATACGCAGTATTTT. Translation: CASSLIQSLVGTDTQYF. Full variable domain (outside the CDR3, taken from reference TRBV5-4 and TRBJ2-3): ETGVTQSPTHLIKTRGQQVTLRCSSQSGHNTVSWYQQALGQGPQFIFQYYREEENGRGNFPPRFSGLQFPNYSSELNVNALELDDSALYLCASSLIQSLVGTDTQYFGPGTRLTVL.

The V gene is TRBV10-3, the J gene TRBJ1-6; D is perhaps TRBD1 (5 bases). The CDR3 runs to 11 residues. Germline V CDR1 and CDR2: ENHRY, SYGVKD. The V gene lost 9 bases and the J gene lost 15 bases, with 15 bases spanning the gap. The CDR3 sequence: CAIKAAGDLHF. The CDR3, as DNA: TGTGCCATAAAGGCTGCGGGGGACCTCCACTTT.

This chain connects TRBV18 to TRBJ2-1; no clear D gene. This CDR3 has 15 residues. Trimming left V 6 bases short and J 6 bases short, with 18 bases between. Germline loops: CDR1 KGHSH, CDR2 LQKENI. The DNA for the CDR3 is TGTGCCAGCTCGCCTGGACCTCCTCGAGGCAATGAGCAGTTCTTC. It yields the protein CASSPGPPRGNEQFF.

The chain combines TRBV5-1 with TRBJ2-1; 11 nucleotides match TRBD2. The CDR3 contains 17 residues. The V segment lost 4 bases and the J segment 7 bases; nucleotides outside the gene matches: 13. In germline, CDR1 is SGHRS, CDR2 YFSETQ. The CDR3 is CASSTGAGTSGLNEQFF. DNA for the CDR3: TGCGCCAGCAGCACCGGCGCCGGGACTAGCGGCCTTAATGAGCAGTTCTTC.

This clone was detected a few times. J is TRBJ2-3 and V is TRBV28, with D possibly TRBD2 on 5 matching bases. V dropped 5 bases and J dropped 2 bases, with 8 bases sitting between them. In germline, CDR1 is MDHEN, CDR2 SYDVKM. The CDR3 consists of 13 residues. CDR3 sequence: CASSGAVTDTQYF. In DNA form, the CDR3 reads TGTGCCAGCAGTGGAGCGGTCACAGATACGCAGTATTTT. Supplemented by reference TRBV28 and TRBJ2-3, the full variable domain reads DVKVTQSSRYLVKRTGEKVFLECVQDMDHENMFWYRQDPGLGLRLIYFSYDVKMKEKGDIPEGYSVSREKKERFSLILESASTNQTSMYLCASSGAVTDTQYFGPGTRLTVL.

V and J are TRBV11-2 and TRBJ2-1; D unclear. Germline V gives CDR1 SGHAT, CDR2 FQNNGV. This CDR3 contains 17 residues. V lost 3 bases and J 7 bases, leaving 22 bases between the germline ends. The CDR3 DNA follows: TGTGCCAGCAGCTTTTACGGGTCCACCTCTGTTGGGAATGAGCAGTTCTTC. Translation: CASSFYGSTSVGNEQFF. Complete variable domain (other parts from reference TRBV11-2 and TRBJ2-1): EAGVAQSPRYKIIEKRQSVAFWCNPISGHATLYWYQQILGQGPKLLIQFQNNGVVDDSQLPKDRFSAERLKGVDSTLKIQPAKLEDSAVYLCASSFYGSTSVGNEQFFGPGTRLTVL.

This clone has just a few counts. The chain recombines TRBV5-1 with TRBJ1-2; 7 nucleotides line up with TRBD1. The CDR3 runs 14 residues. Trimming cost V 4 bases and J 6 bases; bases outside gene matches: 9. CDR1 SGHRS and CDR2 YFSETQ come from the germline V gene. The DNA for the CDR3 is TGCGCCAGCAGCCGGGAGGGGGCCAAGGATGGCTACACCTTC. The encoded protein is CASSREGAKDGYTF.

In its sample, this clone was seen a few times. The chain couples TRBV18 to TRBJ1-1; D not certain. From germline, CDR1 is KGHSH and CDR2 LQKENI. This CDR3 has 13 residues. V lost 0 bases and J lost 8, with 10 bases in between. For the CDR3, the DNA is TGTGCCAGCTCACCACCGGTCACATCCGAAGCTTTCTTT. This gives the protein CASSPPVTSEAFF.

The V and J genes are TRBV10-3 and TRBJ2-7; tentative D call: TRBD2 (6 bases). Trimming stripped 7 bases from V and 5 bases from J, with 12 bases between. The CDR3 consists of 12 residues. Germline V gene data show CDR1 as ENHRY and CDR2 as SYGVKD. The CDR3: CAIKGGVDEQYF. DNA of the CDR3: TGTGCCATCAAAGGCGGGGTGGACGAGCAGTACTTC.

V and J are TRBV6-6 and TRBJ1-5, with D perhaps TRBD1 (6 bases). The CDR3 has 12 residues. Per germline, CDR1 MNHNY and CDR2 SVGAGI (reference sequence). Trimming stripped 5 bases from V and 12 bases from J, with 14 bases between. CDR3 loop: CASSKQGDLQHF. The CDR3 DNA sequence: TGTGCCAGCAGTAAACAGGGCGATCTCCAGCATTTT.

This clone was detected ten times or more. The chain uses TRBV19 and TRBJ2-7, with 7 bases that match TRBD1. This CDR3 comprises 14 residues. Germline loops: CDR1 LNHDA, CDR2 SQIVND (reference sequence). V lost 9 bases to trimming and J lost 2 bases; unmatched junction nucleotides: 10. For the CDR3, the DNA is TGTGCCAGAGCTCTATCGGGACAGCCCTACGAGCAGTACTTC. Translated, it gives CARALSGQPYEQYF.

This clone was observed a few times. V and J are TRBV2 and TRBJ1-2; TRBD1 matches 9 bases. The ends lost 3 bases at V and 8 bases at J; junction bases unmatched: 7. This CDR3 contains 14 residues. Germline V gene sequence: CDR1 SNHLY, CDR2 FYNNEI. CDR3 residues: CASSEGQGFGGYTF. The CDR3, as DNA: TGTGCCAGCAGTGAGGGACAGGGTTTTGGCGGCTACACCTTC.

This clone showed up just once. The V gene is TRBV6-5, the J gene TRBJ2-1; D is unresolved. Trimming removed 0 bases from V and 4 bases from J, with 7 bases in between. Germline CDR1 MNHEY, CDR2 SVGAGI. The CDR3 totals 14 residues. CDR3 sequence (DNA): TGTGCCAGCAGTTACTCGTTCAATTACAATGAGCAGTTCTTC. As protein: CASSYSFNYNEQFF.

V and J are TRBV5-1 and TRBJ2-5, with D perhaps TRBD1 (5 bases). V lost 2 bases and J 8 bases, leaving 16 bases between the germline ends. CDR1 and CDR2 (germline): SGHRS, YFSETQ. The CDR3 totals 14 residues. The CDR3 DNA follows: TGCGCCAGCAGCTTTGGGTCCAGGGCCGATACCCAGTACTTC. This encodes CASSFGSRADTQYF.